Below are 27 T cell receptor beta chains sequenced from a single sample in a study of a mutant IDH1 vaccine in newly diagnosed glioma. Time point defined: week 23, last vaccination. A 20-mer mutant IDH1 peptide at 300 ug was injected subcutaneously with topical imiquimod. Clones were sequenced by immunoSEQ multiplex PCR, and TCRdb holds only the in-frame ones, with some missing. The data contain approximately 82,000 clones, approximately 85% of them singletons. Which antigens these TCRs recognize remains unknown. The specimen was PBMCs, collected from a glioma patient whose treatment included an IDH1 peptide vaccine. All receptors come from a man in his thirties or forties with glioma. Some clones in this sample may be carry-over from other donors' samples.

This chain uses TRBV27 with TRBJ1-2; the match to TRBD1 covers 7 bases. This CDR3 is built from 14 residues. CDR1 is MNHEY and CDR2 is SMNVEV in the germline V gene (reference sequence). Trimming at V came to 6 bases and at J to 7 bases, leaving 11 bases not matched to a gene. As DNA, the CDR3 is TGTGCCAGCAGCCAACTTGACAGGGCTGGTGGCTACACCTTC. This codes for CASSQLDRAGGYTF.

This clone is a singleton in its sample. Other DNA sequences from this sample encode an identical CDR3 as well. This rearrangement joins TRBV27 to TRBJ2-1; D remains ambiguous. Trimming stripped 3 bases from V and 2 bases from J, with 5 bases between. The CDR3 has 13 residues. Per germline, CDR1 MNHEY and CDR2 SMNVEV (reference sequence). The DNA of the CDR3 is TGTGCCAGCAGTTTTCCGCCCTACAATGAGCAGTTCTTC. It yields the protein CASSFPPYNEQFF.

The chain carries TRBV6-1 and TRBJ2-2; 7 nucleotides align to TRBD1. Germline CDR1 reads MNHNS; CDR2 reads SASEGT. The CDR3 contains 15 residues. J was trimmed by 6 bases and V by 6 bases; bases with no gene match: 10. The CDR3 sequence is CASRSEGASSGELFF. The CDR3 DNA is TGTGCCAGCAGGTCAGAGGGGGCTTCATCCGGGGAGCTGTTTTTT.

The chain has TRBV7-2 and TRBJ2-4, with 12 bases matching TRBD2. Germline CDR1 SGHTA, CDR2 FQGNSA. This CDR3 has 16 amino acids. V was pared by 5 bases and J by 10 bases, with 12 bases of the junction left unmatched. The CDR3 DNA follows: TGTGCCAGCAGCGCTCACCTAGCGGGGGGGAATAGGATTCAGTACTTC. This codes for CASSAHLAGGNRIQYF.

The genes are TRBV4-1 and TRBJ2-1; D remains unclear. V was shortened by 3 bases and J by 0 bases, with 12 bases between the two germline ends. The CDR3 runs to 16 residues. CDR1 MGHRA and CDR2 YSYEKL come from the germline V gene. The CDR3 sequence is CASSHPIMGSYNEQFF. The CDR3 DNA follows: TGCGCCAGCAGCCATCCTATAATGGGCTCCTACAATGAGCAGTTCTTC.

The rearrangement joins TRBV29-1 to TRBJ2-5, with D possibly matching TRBD1 (6 bases). Germline CDR1 SQVTM, CDR2 ANQGSEA. V lost 7 bases, J lost 5 bases, and 14 bases lay in between. There are 12 residues in the CDR3. The chain's CDR3 is CSGGSGAETQYF. DNA for the CDR3: TGCAGCGGGGGATCAGGGGCGGAGACCCAGTACTTC.

The genes are TRBV30 and TRBJ2-7; D gene uncertain. V lost 2 bases and J lost 0, with 8 bases in between. The CDR3 loop spans 13 amino acids. CDR1 is GTSNPN and CDR2 is SVGIG in the germline V gene (reference sequence). Here the CDR3 reads CAWSRVPSYEQYF. The CDR3, as DNA: TGTGCCTGGAGTCGGGTTCCCTCCTACGAGCAGTACTTC.

This chain links TRBV18 with TRBJ2-7; TRBD1 is a possible D gene (6 bases). The V end was cut by 5 bases, the J end by 5 bases, with 19 bases between. The CDR3 covers 15 residues. CDR1 is KGHSH and CDR2 is LQKENI in the germline V gene. The CDR3 reads CASSDTGNQGNEQYF. CDR3 nucleotides: TGTGCCAGCTCAGATACAGGGAACCAAGGGAACGAGCAGTACTTC. The variable domain in full, with the rest retrieved from reference TRBV18 and TRBJ2-7, is NAGVMQNPRHLVRRRGQEARLRCSPMKGHSHVYWYRQLPEEGLKFMVYLQKENIIDESGMPKERFSAEFPKEGPSILRIQQVVRGDSAAYFCASSDTGNQGNEQYFGPGTRLTVT.

The rearrangement uses TRBV30 and TRBJ1-2; D ambiguous. V shed 2 bases and J shed 4 bases, with 17 bases lying between them. The germline CDR1 and CDR2 sequences are GTSNPN and SVGIG (reference sequence). The CDR3 is 15 residues long. The CDR3: CAWSHGDIPVYGYTF. The DNA for the CDR3 is TGTGCCTGGAGTCACGGAGACATTCCGGTCTATGGCTACACCTTC.

The rearrangement uses TRBV29-1 and TRBJ1-6, with 9 positions matching TRBD1. CDR1 is SQVTM and CDR2 is ANQGSEA in the germline V gene. Unmatched junction bases numbered 4, after V lost 6 bases and J lost 7 bases. The CDR3 consists of 13 residues. As DNA, the CDR3 is TGCAGCGTGGCGACAGGGGGAAATTCACCCCTCCACTTT. Translated, it gives CSVATGGNSPLHF.

The chain uses TRBV19 and TRBJ2-2, with D unresolved. V was clipped by 3 bases and J by 0 bases, with 5 bases between them. This CDR3 comprises 14 residues. The germline CDR1 and CDR2 sequences are LNHDA and SQIVND (reference sequence). CDR3 DNA: TGTGCCAGTAGTATTTGGGCGAACACCGGGGAGCTGTTTTTT. This gives the protein CASSIWANTGELFF.

This clone was seen only once. This chain uses TRBV6-1 with TRBJ2-7; D might be TRBD1 (6 bases). From germline, CDR1 is MNHNS and CDR2 SASEGT. The CDR3 is 14 residues long. The V and J ends lost 2 bases and 3 bases respectively, with 11 bases between them. CDR3 amino acids: CASSEPGVLYEQYF. The CDR3 DNA reads as TGTGCCAGCAGTGAACCAGGGGTCCTCTACGAGCAGTACTTC.

This chain joins TRBV19 and TRBJ1-2; no reliable D call. Germline V gene sequence: CDR1 LNHDA, CDR2 SQIVND (reference sequence). The V end lost 4 bases, the J end lost 4 bases, and 10 bases lay between the germline ends. This CDR3 contains 13 residues. The CDR3 nucleotides are TGTGCCAGTAGTACTTACCCCCGCTATGGCTACACCTTC. This codes for CASSTYPRYGYTF.

The rearrangement links TRBV5-4 to TRBJ2-1, with TRBD2 identical over 11 bases. V gave up 5 bases and J gave up 1 base; unmatched junction bases: 5. Germline V gene data show CDR1 as SGHNT and CDR2 as YYREEE (reference sequence). CDR3 length: 16 amino acids. Here the CDR3 reads CASSHTSGRSYNEQFF. CDR3 DNA sequence: TGTGCCAGCAGTCACACTAGCGGGAGATCCTACAATGAGCAGTTCTTC.

The rearrangement uses TRBV27 and TRBJ2-7, with TRBD1 identical over 10 bases. The J segment lost 2 bases and the V segment lost 5 bases, leaving 21 bases of the junction unmatched. The CDR3 is made up of 20 amino acids. CDR1 and CDR2 from the germline V gene are MNHEY and SMNVEV (reference sequence). CDR3: CASSPRPGDRGPPCPYEQYF. The CDR3 nucleotides read TGTGCCAGCAGTCCCCGCCCCGGCGACAGGGGGCCCCCATGCCCCTACGAGCAGTACTTC.

The count of this clone is one. The gene calls are TRBV11-1 and TRBJ2-1; D not certain. CDR3 size: 11 residues. V gave up 5 bases and J gave up 8 bases, with 7 bases separating them. Germline assignment: CDR1 SGHAT and CDR2 FQDESV (reference sequence). CDR3 amino acids: CASSLLDEQFF. The CDR3 DNA reads TGTGCCAGCAGCCTCTTGGATGAGCAGTTCTTC.

The chain uses TRBV7-3 and TRBJ1-2, with a tentative D call TRBD1 (5 bases). V lost 4 bases and J 3 bases, leaving 21 bases between the germline ends. The CDR3 extends over 17 amino acids. Germline assignment: CDR1 SGHTA and CDR2 FQGTGA. This CDR3 reads CASSSRTWGMGHYGYTF. The CDR3 DNA is TGTGCCAGCAGCTCGCGGACATGGGGGATGGGGCACTATGGCTACACCTTC.

The chain employs TRBV29-1 and TRBJ1-4, with TRBD1 as a possible D gene (5 bases). V was clipped by 6 bases and J by 2 bases, with 10 bases between them. Looked up from germline, CDR1 is SQVTM and CDR2 is ANQGSEA. The CDR3 has 13 residues. CDR3 amino acids: CSVTWGTNEKLFF. The CDR3 nucleotides read TGCAGCGTAACATGGGGGACTAATGAAAAACTGTTTTTT.

The chain recombines TRBV7-9 with TRBJ2-3; 8 nucleotides match TRBD2. CDR3 length: 16 amino acids. J lost 1 base, V lost 1 base, and 4 bases had no gene match. From germline, CDR1 is SEHNR and CDR2 FQNEAQ (reference sequence). The CDR3 sequence: CASSLGGGSGTDTQYF. The CDR3 DNA follows: TGTGCCAGCAGCTTAGGCGGGGGGTCAGGCACAGATACGCAGTATTTT.

The chain carries TRBV29-1 and TRBJ2-7; D is tentatively TRBD1 or TRBD2 (5 bases each). CDR3 length: 11 residues. Germline assignment: CDR1 SQVTM and CDR2 ANQGSEA. Trimming removed 6 bases at V and 7 bases at J, with 13 bases between. This CDR3 is CSVGRWEEQYF. The CDR3 nucleotides read TGCAGCGTGGGGCGGTGGGAGGAGCAGTACTTC.

V gene TRBV7-2 combines with J gene TRBJ1-5; the D gene is possibly TRBD1 (5 bases). Germline V lookup: CDR1 SGHTA, CDR2 FQGNSA. This CDR3 has 12 residues. Trimming removed 7 bases from V and 2 bases from J, with 6 bases in between. The CDR3 DNA reads TGTGCCAGCACCAGGGGCAATCAGCCCCAGCATTTT. Translating it yields CASTRGNQPQHF.

This clone was seen only once. The rearrangement links TRBV27 to TRBJ1-2; 8 bases align to TRBD1. The CDR3 has 16 residues. J was trimmed by 5 bases and V by 5 bases; bases with no gene match: 13. The germline CDR1 and CDR2 sequences are MNHEY and SMNVEV (reference sequence). CDR3 in DNA: TGTGCCAGCAGTCCCCTCGGACAGGGTAGATCGTATGGCTACACCTTC. Residues: CASSPLGQGRSYGYTF.

The V gene is TRBV9, the J gene TRBJ1-4; D is undetermined. CDR3 size: 14 residues. Trimming removed 2 bases from V and 5 bases from J, with 10 bases in between. CDR1 SGDLS and CDR2 YYNGEE come from the germline V gene. The CDR3 here is CASSVTAYNEKLFF. CDR3 in DNA: TGTGCCAGCAGCGTTACAGCATACAATGAAAAACTGTTTTTT.

The rearrangement links TRBV28 to TRBJ1-2; D perhaps matches TRBD1 (6 bases). The CDR3 length is 12 residues. V shed 8 bases and J shed 4 bases, with 11 bases lying between them. Germline values: CDR1 MDHEN, CDR2 SYDVKM. CDR3 residues: CASGQGPYGYTF. The CDR3 region has the DNA TGTGCCAGCGGTCAGGGGCCCTATGGCTACACCTTC.

The table lists this clone with a count of one. This sequence joins TRBV7-3 and TRBJ2-5, with TRBD1 matching 7 bases. With 5 bases clipped from V and 2 bases from J, the junction kept 17 bases outside the gene matches. Germline V gene data show CDR1 as SGHTA and CDR2 as FQGTGA. This CDR3 has 18 amino acids. The CDR3 spells CASSPEPATGTVQETQYF. CDR3 nucleotides: TGTGCCAGCAGCCCCGAACCTGCCACCGGGACAGTACAAGAGACCCAGTACTTC.

This chain joins TRBV30 and TRBJ1-5; tentatively, D is TRBD1 (6 bases). Trimming shortened V by 1 base and J by 6 bases, and 10 bases separated the two germline ends. Per the germline V gene, CDR1 is GTSNPN and CDR2 is SVGIG (reference sequence). The length of the CDR3 is 13 residues. CDR3 sequence: CAWSAGEGQPQHF. CDR3 DNA sequence: TGTGCCTGGAGTGCAGGGGAGGGTCAGCCCCAGCATTTT.

The V call is TRBV7-2, the J call TRBJ2-5; TRBD1 might be the D (6 bases). Germline V gene lookup returns CDR1 SGHTA and CDR2 FQGNSA. The CDR3 extends over 15 amino acids. Trimming shortened V by 4 bases and J by 2 bases, and 14 bases separated the two germline ends. The CDR3 coding sequence is TGTGCCAGCAGCTACACCGGACAGAAACAAGAGACCCAGTACTTC. Protein sequence: CASSYTGQKQETQYF.